This TCR beta chain was documented in a study of T cells in women clearing cervical HPV infection. Overall study: Case blood was drawn when the lesion was first found; control blood after infection became undetectable.

General study points: CIN3+ cases had significantly higher TCR richness than controls; evenness did not differ. A classifier using richness and V gene abundances reached an AUC of approximately 0.8.

This CDR3 comprises 15 residues. V trimming: 1 base; J trimming: 7 bases; junction bases outside the gene matches: 8. Germline CDR1 and CDR2: SEHNR and FQNEAQ (reference sequence). Produced via immunoSEQ multiplex PCR; TCRdb's table is partial and in-frame only. The sample totals over 15,000 clones. With regard to this clone: Its antigen is undetermined. With the read ending 3 residues before the CDR3 end, the germline J gene is used to fill in that end.

Prevalent HPV16 infections were excluded; only incident single HPV16 infections included. This receptor was taken from a woman between 18 and 69 years old with a cervical HPV16 infection that either progressed to CIN3+ or cleared (not recorded which). The rearrangement uses TRBV7-9 and TRBJ1-1; 8 bases map to TRBD1. The source material was blood buffy coat. This chain's CDR3 is CASSLVWDRPDEAFF. The DNA read from the CDR3 is TGTGCCAGCAGCTTAGTTTGGGACAGGCCTGATGAA.